These T cell receptor beta chains were read from a single sample in a study of blood T cell repertoires in COVID-19. Generated by immunoSEQ multiplex PCR, the TCRdb table keeps only in-frame clones and is missing some. This table has some 390,000 clones, approximately 86% appearing once. Sequencing was carried out using peripheral blood. The receptors derive from a human donor in a cohort sampled during active COVID-19. The CDR3 runs from the conserved cysteine through the conserved F or W. The order of the fields is clone size, V gene, D gene, J gene, CDR3 DNA, CDR3 protein. The D gene is left open where the match is weak. Expanded clones are given a class, and other clones once, few, many or no size at all.

>NA|TRBV15|TRBD1|TRBJ1-5
TGTGCCACCAGCAGAGAGATTTCCGGGACAGGGGACGGCAATCAGCCCCAGCATTTT
CATSREISGTGDGNQPQHF
>NA|TRBV6-4|NA|TRBJ2-5
TGTGCCAGCAGTGACTCAGGGGGTCAAGAGACCCAGTACTTC
CASSDSGGQETQYF
>NA|TRBV7-2|NA|TRBJ2-5
TGTGCCAGCAGCTTAGCGACTAGGCGGGAGACCCAGTACTTC
CASSLATRRETQYF
>NA|TRBV4-1|NA|TRBJ2-1
TGCGCCAGCAGCATTTCCGTCGGACAGATCCCCTACAATGAGCAGTTCTTC
CASSISVGQIPYNEQFF
>NA|TRBV27|TRBD1|TRBJ2-7
TGTGCCAGCAGTTTGCGGGACAGGGGATACGAGCAGTACTTC
CASSLRDRGYEQYF
>NA|TRBV5-1|NA|TRBJ1-1
TGCGCCAGCAGCTTGTTCGGGTCTGGTAACACTGAAGCTTTCTTT
CASSLFGSGNTEAFF
>NA|TRBV2|TRBD1|TRBJ1-3
TGTGCCAGCAGCAAAACCTTCGACAGGGGGGACACCATATATTTT
CASSKTFDRGDTIYF
>few|TRBV21-1|NA|TRBJ1-5
TGTGCCAGCAGCAAAGAAAGACGGGACAACGGAGGGCCCCAGCATTTT
CASSKERRDNGGPQHF
>few|TRBV11-2|TRBD1|TRBJ2-3
TGTGCCAGCAGCCTCAACGGACAGGCCACAGATACGCAGTATTTT
CASSLNGQATDTQYF
>NA|TRBV30|NA|TRBJ2-7
TGTGCCTGGGGTGAGCGCGGAAACGAGCAGTACTTC
CAWGERGNEQYF
>NA|TRBV29-1|NA|TRBJ2-1
TGCAGCGTTGAAGACGAGAATGGCTACAATGAGCAGTTCTTC
CSVEDENGYNEQFF
>NA|TRBV4-1|TRBD1|TRBJ2-7
TGCGCCAGCAGCCGCGGGACAGGGATCATCGAGCAGTACTTC
CASSRGTGIIEQYF
>NA|TRBV7-8|TRBD1|TRBJ1-5
TGTGCCAGCAGCCAGACAGGGGGGGGTTTTAATCAGCCCCAGCATTTT
CASSQTGGGFNQPQHF
>NA|TRBV30|NA|TRBJ2-7
TGTGCCTGGAGTGTACGGGCGGGGAGGTACGAGCAGTACTTC
CAWSVRAGRYEQYF
>NA|TRBV7-3|NA|TRBJ1-2
TGTGCCAGCAGCCCTACTCAGGGGCCCTATGGCTACACCTTC
CASSPTQGPYGYTF
>once|TRBV30|TRBD1|TRBJ2-5
TGTGCCTCCTCGGGACAGCTTCAAGAGACCCAGTACTTC
CASSGQLQETQYF
>few|TRBV4-2|TRBD1|TRBJ2-1
TGTGCCAGCAGCCAAGATGTGGACAGGAGCTCCTACAATGAGCAGTTCTTC
CASSQDVDRSSYNEQFF
>NA|TRBV28|NA|TRBJ1-2
TGTGCCAGCAGTTTAAGGGGCTATGGCTACACCTTC
CASSLRGYGYTF
>NA|TRBV4-1|TRBD2|TRBJ2-3
TGCGCCAGCAGCCAATACGGACTAGCGGGTTTTGATACGCAGTATTTT
CASSQYGLAGFDTQYF
>NA|TRBV10-1|NA|TRBJ2-1
TGCGCCAGCAGTGAGTTTATTGGGTCACGGGTTTTCTTC
CASSEFIGSRVFF
>NA|TRBV24-1|TRBD1|TRBJ1-1
TGTGCCACCAGTGATTCCACAGGGGGCTCTGAAGCTTTCTTT
CATSDSTGGSEAFF
>NA|TRBV7-6|NA|TRBJ1-1
TGTGCCAGCAGCGACATTGGGCGGGAGAACACTGAAGCTTTCTTT
CASSDIGRENTEAFF
>NA|TRBV21-1|NA|TRBJ2-3
TGTGCCAGCAGCAAGGTGGGGCAGGGGTTCACAGATACGCAGTATTTT
CASSKVGQGFTDTQYF
>NA|TRBV30|NA|TRBJ1-2
TGTGCCTGGAGTGTGCAGGGCACGGGTGGCTACACCTTC
CAWSVQGTGGYTF